The 24 T cell receptor beta chains below all came from one sample that was sequenced in a study of blood T cell repertoires in COVID-19. Clones were read by immunoSEQ multiplex PCR, and TCRdb kept only the in-frame ones, dropping some. The data contain about 140,000 clones, approximately 90% of them seen just once; the ten biggest clones take up 11%. Sample: peripheral blood. The receptors were gathered from a woman over 75 with acute or convalescent COVID-19.

V gene TRBV18 combines with J gene TRBJ1-6, with 7 bases matching TRBD1. V gave up 3 bases and J gave up 7 bases; unmatched junction bases: 9. This CDR3 has 16 residues. Germline V gene data show CDR1 as KGHSH and CDR2 as LQKENI. CDR3 DNA: TGTGCCAGCTCACCCCAAACAGGGGAAGGGAATTCACCCCTCCACTTT. This gives the protein CASSPQTGEGNSPLHF.

This chain connects TRBV4-1 to TRBJ1-2; TRBD1 matches at 7 bases. J was trimmed by 11 bases and V by 4 bases; bases with no gene match: 25. In germline, CDR1 is MGHRA, CDR2 YSYEKL. The CDR3 sequence is 18 residues long. Written as DNA, the CDR3 is TGCGCCAGCAGCCCTCTCCCCACTCGACAGGGTGGTCTATTGCGGTACACCTTC. This gives the protein CASSPLPTRQGGLLRYTF.

The chain uses TRBV11-2 and TRBJ1-4; D remains unclear. Trimming cost V 1 base and J 5 bases, with 8 bases left between them. CDR3 size: 14 residues. Germline values: CDR1 SGHAT, CDR2 FQNNGV. This CDR3 is CASSLGIRNEKLFF. The CDR3 bases are TGTGCCAGCAGCTTAGGCATCAGAAATGAAAAACTGTTTTTT.

This rearrangement joins TRBV7-7 to TRBJ1-1, with 12 bases that match TRBD1. The CDR3 loop spans 13 amino acids. CDR1 and CDR2 (germline): SSHAT, FNYEAQ (reference sequence). CDR3 nucleotides: TGTGCAGTGGGACAGGGGGCGGTCACTGAAGCTTTCTTT. It codes for CAVGQGAVTEAFF.

The V gene is TRBV29-1, the J gene TRBJ2-7; 7 nucleotides agree with TRBD1. CDR1 is SQVTM, CDR2 ANQGSEA, per germline. The CDR3 covers 14 residues. The ends lost 6 bases at V and 0 bases at J; junction bases unmatched: 8. The CDR3 nucleotides are TGCAGCGTCTATTCCGGGACAGACTCCTACGAGCAGTACTTC. Amino acids: CSVYSGTDSYEQYF.

The chain links TRBV30 to TRBJ1-3; 7 nucleotides align to TRBD1. The germline CDR1 and CDR2 sequences are GTSNPN and SVGIG (reference sequence). Trimming removed 2 bases from V and 2 bases from J; junction bases left unmatched: 0. This CDR3 has 13 residues. This chain's CDR3 is CAWSQGAGNTIYF. The DNA for the CDR3 is TGTGCCTGGAGTCAGGGGGCTGGAAACACCATATATTTT. Looking up the rest from reference TRBV30 and TRBJ1-3 gives the full variable domain: SQTIHQWPATLVQPVGSPLSLECTVEGTSNPNLYWYRQAAGRGLQLLFYSVGIGQISSEVPQNLSASRPQDRQFILSSKKLLLSDSGFYLCAWSQGAGNTIYFGEGSWLTVV.

This clone has only a few counts. This rearrangement joins TRBV2 to TRBJ1-2, with D possibly TRBD1 on 5 matching bases. CDR1 is SNHLY, CDR2 FYNNEI, per germline. Trimming removed 6 bases at V and 4 bases at J, with 9 bases between. The CDR3 covers 12 residues. The CDR3 reads CASRTDRYGYTF. CDR3 bases: TGTGCCAGCAGGACAGACCGCTATGGCTACACCTTC. The whole variable domain, filled in from reference TRBV2 and TRBJ1-2, reads EPEVTQTPSHQVTQMGQEVILRCVPISNHLYFYWYRQILGQKVEFLVSFYNNEISEKSEIFDDQFSVERPDGSNFTLKIRSTKLEDSAMYFCASRTDRYGYTFGSGTRLTVV.

The genes are TRBV30 and TRBJ2-7; maybe TRBD1 (6 bases). This CDR3 contains 13 residues. Germline values: CDR1 GTSNPN, CDR2 SVGIG (reference sequence). Between the trimmed V and J ends, which lost 1 base and 5 bases, there was a span of 12 bases. The CDR3 loop is CAWSDRVVNEQYF. CDR3 nucleotides: TGTGCCTGGAGTGACAGGGTCGTCAACGAGCAGTACTTC.

This clone has just one count. V is TRBV6-1 and J is TRBJ1-1; the D gene is possibly TRBD1 (5 bases). This CDR3 has 16 residues. Germline V lookup: CDR1 MNHNS, CDR2 SASEGT. The ends were cut back, 2 bases at V and 0 bases at J, with 13 bases in the middle. CDR3 DNA: TGTGCCAGCAGTGAAAGGTGGGGCAGAGTGAACACTGAAGCTTTCTTT. It specifies CASSERWGRVNTEAFF.

V and J are TRBV18 and TRBJ1-1, with TRBD1 as a possible D gene (5 bases). CDR3 length equals 14 residues. The V end lost 4 bases, the J end lost 1 base, and 10 bases lay between the germline ends. Germline V gene data show CDR1 as KGHSH and CDR2 as LQKENI. The CDR3 bases are TGTGCCAGCTCACGGCCGGACACGAACACTGAAGCTTTCTTT. Encoded protein: CASSRPDTNTEAFF. Full variable domain (remainder filled in from reference TRBV18 and TRBJ1-1): NAGVMQNPRHLVRRRGQEARLRCSPMKGHSHVYWYRQLPEEGLKFMVYLQKENIIDESGMPKERFSAEFPKEGPSILRIQQVVRGDSAAYFCASSRPDTNTEAFFGQGTRLTVV.

The chain's CDR3 is CASSRGGGNTGELFF. In DNA form, the CDR3 reads TGCGCCAGCAGCAGGGGAGGGGGAAACACCGGGGAGCTGTTTTTT. The rearrangement joins TRBV5-1 to TRBJ2-2; weak D call: TRBD2 (7 bases). The germline CDR1 and CDR2 sequences are SGHRS and YFSETQ. Trimming removed 4 bases from V and 2 bases from J, with 12 bases in between. This CDR3 comprises 15 residues.

Turning to this clone: The sample contains more than one DNA sequence encoding this CDR3. This chain uses TRBV5-1 with TRBJ1-1, with D unresolved. Trimming took 4 bases from V and 3 from J, leaving 10 bases between them. Germline V gene lookup returns CDR1 SGHRS and CDR2 YFSETQ. This CDR3 is built from 13 residues. The CDR3 loop is CASSLKLDTEAFF. For the CDR3, the DNA is TGCGCCAGCAGCCTAAAATTAGACACTGAAGCTTTCTTT.

The chain is built from TRBV6-6 and TRBJ1-6, with D perhaps matching TRBD1 (6 bases). Germline CDR1 and CDR2: MNHNY and SVGAGI (reference sequence). The CDR3 sequence is 15 residues long. V lost 5 bases and J lost 4, with 12 bases in between. The CDR3 sequence is CASSPRGMYNSPLHF. CDR3 DNA sequence: TGTGCCAGCAGTCCCAGGGGAATGTATAATTCACCCCTCCACTTT.

This chain connects TRBV3-1 (or the pseudogene TRBV3-2) to TRBJ1-1; no clear D gene. Germline CDR1 is LGHDT and CDR2 is YNNKEL (reference sequence). V lost 3 bases, J lost 4 bases, and 12 bases lay in between. This CDR3 is built from 14 residues. The CDR3: CASSQGGKVTEAFF. CDR3 nucleotide sequence: TGTGCCAGCAGCCAGGGAGGGAAGGTCACTGAAGCTTTCTTT.

CDR3 coding DNA: TGTGCCAGCAGCCCCTCCTGGGCCGATGAGCAGTTCTTC. Translating it yields CASSPSWADEQFF. The V call is TRBV3-1 (or the pseudogene TRBV3-2), the J call TRBJ2-1; D is unresolved. CDR1 LGHDT and CDR2 YNNKEL come from the germline V gene (reference sequence). The ends were cut back, 4 bases at V and 8 bases at J, with 12 bases in the middle. The CDR3 runs 13 residues.

The V call is TRBV6-5, the J call TRBJ1-6, with D maybe TRBD1 (5 bases). This CDR3 has 15 residues. V was pared by 4 bases and J by 7 bases, with 14 bases between. Germline V lookup: CDR1 MNHEY, CDR2 SVGAGI. CDR3 loop: CASSSPGLRNSPLHF. The CDR3, as DNA: TGTGCCAGCAGTTCTCCGGGACTGAGAAATTCACCCCTCCACTTT.

The rearrangement links TRBV23-1 to TRBJ1-2, with 7 bases fitting TRBD1. TRBV23-1 is marked as an open reading frame, function uncertain. The CDR3 sequence is 17 residues long. Trimming at V came to 0 bases and at J to 2 bases, leaving 9 bases not matched to a gene. The CDR3 DNA follows: TGCGCCAGCAGTCAATCCGGGCGAGGGGGCGTCAACTATGGCTACACCTTC. Translating gives CASSQSGRGGVNYGYTF.

The rearrangement uses TRBV7-3 and TRBJ2-5, with 7 bases fitting TRBD1. Losses at the gene ends were 1 base for V and 1 base for J; bases not matched to a gene: 6. Germline CDR1 reads SGHTA; CDR2 reads FQGTGA. The CDR3 is made up of 16 amino acids. The CDR3 loop reads CASSLRGGIPQETQYF. The CDR3 nucleotides are TGTGCCAGCAGCTTAAGAGGGGGCATTCCCCAAGAGACCCAGTACTTC.

The CDR3 bases are TGTGCCAGCAGCCCCTTTTGGAGGGGTGCGAACACTGAAGCTTTCTTT. Amino acids: CASSPFWRGANTEAFF. V and J are TRBV5-5 and TRBJ1-1; the D gene is possibly TRBD1 (5 bases). The CDR3 has 16 amino acids. V gave up 4 bases and J gave up 1 base, with 17 bases separating them. Germline V gives CDR1 SGHKS, CDR2 YYEKEE (reference sequence).

The gene calls are TRBV11-2 and TRBJ2-1; TRBD2 aligns across 12 bases. The CDR3 has 15 residues. CDR1 and CDR2 (germline): SGHAT, FQNNGV. V shed 2 bases and J 15 bases; nucleotides not matched to a gene: 11. DNA for the CDR3: TGTGCCAGCAGCTTAAGGTCGACTAGCGGGGGCGAAGTGTTCTTC. It translates to CASSLRSTSGGEVFF.

The J gene is TRBJ1-1, the V gene TRBV12-3 or TRBV12-4, with a weak D call TRBD1 (5 bases). The CDR3 is made up of 13 amino acids. Trimming removed 3 bases from V and 5 bases from J, with 10 bases in between. The CDR3 DNA sequence: TGTGCCAGCAGTTTGCAGGGTGGAACTGAAGCTTTCTTT. This sequence encodes CASSLQGGTEAFF.

The J gene is TRBJ1-2, the V gene TRBV7-2, with TRBD1 matching over 7 bases. Germline CDR1 is SGHTA and CDR2 is FQGNSA. The junction had 9 bases not matched to a gene; V was cut back by 8 bases and J by 3 bases. CDR3 length: 14 residues. The CDR3 DNA is TGTGCCAGCGCTCCAGGAACAGGGGACTATGGCTACACCTTC. Its translation: CASAPGTGDYGYTF. The whole variable domain, remainder taken from reference TRBV7-2 and TRBJ1-2, is GAGVSQSPSNKVTEKGKDVELRCDPISGHTALYWYRQSLGQGLEFLIYFQGNSAPDKSGLPSDRFSAERTGGSVSTLTIQRTQQEDSAVYLCASAPGTGDYGYTFGSGTRLTVV.

The chain is built from TRBV11-2 and TRBJ1-6; D unresolved. The CDR3 spans 14 residues. Per germline, CDR1 SGHAT and CDR2 FQNNGV. Between the trimmed V and J ends, which lost 3 bases and 7 bases, there was a span of 10 bases. The CDR3 spells CASSLVSPNSPLHF. CDR3 nucleotide sequence: TGTGCCAGCAGCTTGGTCAGTCCGAATTCACCCCTCCACTTT.

The chain has TRBV5-1 and TRBJ1-1; D gene uncertain. Trimming removed 8 bases at V and 1 base at J, with 18 bases between. CDR3 size: 15 residues. Per germline, CDR1 SGHRS and CDR2 YFSETQ. CDR3 region: CASSPRPYSNTEAFF. CDR3 bases: TGCGCCAGTTCGCCGAGGCCGTACTCGAACACTGAAGCTTTCTTT.